The 30 T cell receptor beta chains reported below all come from one sample, sequenced in a study of T cell responses to AZD1222 COVID-19 vaccine. The repertoire was sequenced with immunoSEQ multiplex PCR; TCRdb's copy has only in-frame clones and lacks some. Among roughly 130,000 clones listed, roughly 85% were seen once. This specimen was peripheral blood, taken on day 0 of MenACWY control vaccination. These receptors were collected from an adult in good health.

The chain combines TRBV7-2 with TRBJ1-5; a weak D match, TRBD1 (5 bases). Germline V gene sequence: CDR1 SGHTA, CDR2 FQGNSA. The ends were cut back, 5 bases at V and 1 base at J, with 6 bases in the middle. CDR3 length: 13 residues. This CDR3 reads CASSPGSNQPQHF. In nucleotides, the CDR3 is TGTGCCAGCAGCCCAGGGAGCAATCAGCCCCAGCATTTT. Full variable domain (outside the CDR3, taken from reference TRBV7-2 and TRBJ1-5): GAGVSQSPSNKVTEKGKDVELRCDPISGHTALYWYRQSLGQGLEFLIYFQGNSAPDKSGLPSDRFSAERTGGSVSTLTIQRTQQEDSAVYLCASSPGSNQPQHFGDGTRLSIL.

The chain has TRBV29-1 and TRBJ1-5; TRBD1 might be the D (5 bases). CDR3 length equals 13 residues. V shed 6 bases and J shed 7 bases, with 16 bases lying between them. Germline CDR1 and CDR2: SQVTM and ANQGSEA. This chain's CDR3 is CSVGGTEGQPQHF. CDR3 sequence (DNA): TGCAGCGTGGGGGGTACCGAGGGGCAGCCCCAGCATTTT.

The V call is TRBV10-1, the J call TRBJ2-4, with TRBD2 matching 12 bases. CDR3 size: 15 residues. Germline CDR1 reads WNHNN; CDR2 reads SYGVQD (reference sequence). The V and J ends lost 6 bases and 6 bases, in that order; junction bases with no gene match: 6. The CDR3 coding sequence is TGCGCCAGCAGCGAAGGGACTAGCGGGTTAAACATTCAGTACTTC. This gives the protein CASSEGTSGLNIQYF.

The gene calls are TRBV6-6 and TRBJ2-2, with TRBD2 as a possible D gene (5 bases). Germline CDR1 reads MNHNY; CDR2 reads SVGAGI (reference sequence). This CDR3 has 16 amino acids. The germline V and J ends were trimmed by 2 bases and 4 bases, with 14 bases remaining between them. The CDR3 is CASSYLKIGSTGELFF. DNA of the CDR3: TGTGCCAGCAGTTACCTCAAAATAGGGAGCACCGGGGAGCTGTTTTTT.

This clone was recorded once. J is TRBJ1-4 and V is TRBV5-1; D remains unclear. CDR1 is SGHRS, CDR2 YFSETQ, per germline. This CDR3 contains 14 residues. With 4 bases removed from V and 5 bases from J, the gap between germline ends came to 12 bases. The CDR3 DNA is TGCGCCAGCAGCGCCGGGATAGGAAATGAAAAACTGTTTTTT. This encodes CASSAGIGNEKLFF.

This clone was detected once. The V call is TRBV19, the J call TRBJ1-2; 8 nucleotides match TRBD1. In germline, CDR1 is LNHDA, CDR2 SQIVND (reference sequence). The CDR3 is 14 residues long. The V gene end was trimmed by 6 bases and the J gene end by 4 bases; junction bases not matched to a gene: 7. This chain's CDR3 is CASSGQGRSYGYTF. CDR3 DNA sequence: TGTGCCAGTAGCGGACAGGGTCGAAGCTATGGCTACACCTTC.

The chain joins TRBV11-3 to TRBJ2-7; D uncertain. Germline CDR1 SGHNT, CDR2 YENEEA. The length of the CDR3 is 13 residues. V lost 3 bases and J lost 6, with 12 bases in between. The CDR3 spells CASSFRPGGEQYF. The CDR3 DNA sequence: TGTGCCAGCAGCTTCCGCCCCGGCGGCGAGCAGTACTTC.

The rearrangement joins TRBV7-9 to TRBJ2-7; 8 positions match TRBD1. Trimming cost V 1 base and J 0 bases; bases outside gene matches: 2. This CDR3 has 15 residues. CDR1 is SEHNR, CDR2 FQNEAQ, per germline (reference sequence). As DNA, the CDR3 is TGTGCCAGCAGCTTAGTGACAGGGGACTCCTACGAGCAGTACTTC. It yields the protein CASSLVTGDSYEQYF. Full variable domain (remainder filled in from reference TRBV7-9 and TRBJ2-7): DTGVSQNPRHKITKRGQNVTFRCDPISEHNRLYWYRQTLGQGPEFLTYFQNEAQLEKSRLLSDRFSAERPKGSFSTLEIQRTEQGDSAMYLCASSLVTGDSYEQYFGPGTRLTVT.

V usage is TRBV5-1 and J usage is TRBJ2-5; 8 nucleotides align to TRBD1. J gave up 5 bases and V 0 bases, and 3 bases lay outside the gene matches. Germline CDR1 SGHRS, CDR2 YFSETQ. The CDR3 extends over 14 amino acids. CDR3 sequence: CASSLETGEETQYF. As DNA, the CDR3 is TGCGCCAGCAGCTTGGAGACAGGGGAGGAGACCCAGTACTTC.

The chain joins TRBV6-4 to TRBJ1-1, with no clear D. Germline loops: CDR1 MRHNA, CDR2 SNTAGT. The CDR3 is made up of 13 amino acids. V was cut by 4 bases and J by 1 base, with 7 bases left in between. The CDR3 here is CASSVLANTEAFF. In DNA form, the CDR3 reads TGTGCCAGCAGTGTCTTAGCGAACACTGAAGCTTTCTTT.

The rearrangement uses TRBV28 and TRBJ2-7; D possibly uses TRBD1 or TRBD2 (5 bases each). There are 15 residues in the CDR3. CDR1 MDHEN and CDR2 SYDVKM come from the germline V gene. V was pared by 8 bases and J by 7 bases, with 24 bases between. The CDR3 DNA sequence: TGTGCCAGCGGGACGGAGCAACCTGGTCGGAGAGAGCAGTACTTC. Translated: CASGTEQPGRREQYF. The whole variable domain, filled in from reference TRBV28 and TRBJ2-7, reads DVKVTQSSRYLVKRTGEKVFLECVQDMDHENMFWYRQDPGLGLRLIYFSYDVKMKEKGDIPEGYSVSREKKERFSLILESASTNQTSMYLCASGTEQPGRREQYFGPGTRLTVT.

The chain recombines TRBV7-9 with TRBJ2-7, with unresolved D. Germline assignment: CDR1 SEHNR and CDR2 FQNEAQ (reference sequence). The CDR3 totals 13 residues. Between the trimmed V and J ends, which lost 4 bases and 5 bases, there was a span of 12 bases. The DNA of the CDR3 is TGTGCCAGCAGCTCGAATTTTGAGAACGAGCAGTACTTC. Protein sequence: CASSSNFENEQYF.

The V gene is TRBV4-2, the J gene TRBJ2-1, with D perhaps being TRBD1 or TRBD2 (5 bases each). The ends were cut back, 4 bases at V and 0 bases at J, with 28 bases in the middle. This CDR3 spans 21 amino acids. Germline V gene lookup returns CDR1 LGHNA and CDR2 YNFKEQ. The chain's CDR3 is CASSPAVAGRNYAGSYNEQFF. The CDR3 region has the DNA TGTGCCAGCAGCCCCGCGGTGGCAGGGAGAAACTACGCCGGCTCCTACAATGAGCAGTTCTTC.

The genes are TRBV5-4 and TRBJ1-2; perhaps TRBD1 as D (6 bases). This CDR3 is 14 amino acids long. V was clipped by 6 bases and J by 2 bases, with 14 bases between them. CDR1 is SGHNT and CDR2 is YYREEE in the germline V gene (reference sequence). CDR3 in amino acids: CASNEVQGNYGYTF. The CDR3 DNA follows: TGTGCCAGCAACGAAGTACAGGGAAACTATGGCTACACCTTC.

This sequence joins TRBV11-2 and TRBJ1-2; D is uncertain. This CDR3 contains 14 residues. V was clipped by 4 bases and J by 3 bases, with 12 bases between them. CDR1 is SGHAT, CDR2 FQNNGV, per germline. CDR3 in amino acids: CASSSGPGDYGYTF. In DNA form, the CDR3 reads TGTGCCAGCAGCTCCGGACCTGGGGACTATGGCTACACCTTC. The variable domain in full, with the rest retrieved from reference TRBV11-2 and TRBJ1-2, is EAGVAQSPRYKIIEKRQSVAFWCNPISGHATLYWYQQILGQGPKLLIQFQNNGVVDDSQLPKDRFSAERLKGVDSTLKIQPAKLEDSAVYLCASSSGPGDYGYTFGSGTRLTVV.

The V call is TRBV28, the J call TRBJ1-5; D uncertain. With 7 bases removed from V and 0 bases from J, the gap between germline ends came to 13 bases. The CDR3 length is 15 residues. The germline V gene encodes CDR1 MDHEN and CDR2 SYDVKM. The CDR3 region is CASTSGGLSNQPQHF. The CDR3 nucleotides are TGTGCCAGCACAAGTGGCGGTCTTAGCAATCAGCCCCAGCATTTT.

This chain uses TRBV4-1 with TRBJ1-4; D not resolved. Germline V lookup: CDR1 MGHRA, CDR2 YSYEKL. V was shortened by 1 base and J by 8 bases, with 20 bases between the two germline ends. The CDR3 length is 17 residues. The CDR3 DNA sequence: TGCGCCAGCAGCCAAGTCGAGACACTCATCACCGGCGAAAAACTGTTTTTT. As protein: CASSQVETLITGEKLFF.

The chain recombines TRBV5-1 with TRBJ2-7; no clear D. Trimming took 3 bases from V and 0 from J, leaving 10 bases between them. CDR3 size: 14 residues. Germline V gene lookup returns CDR1 SGHRS and CDR2 YFSETQ. DNA for the CDR3: TGCGCCAGCAGCTATGGAAGTGTCTCCTACGAGCAGTACTTC. It encodes CASSYGSVSYEQYF.

V gene TRBV18 combines with J gene TRBJ1-5, with D maybe TRBD1 (5 bases). The CDR3 length is 14 residues. CDR1 is KGHSH, CDR2 LQKENI, per germline. Trimming took off 5 bases at V and 2 bases at J, with 10 bases between the two ends. DNA of the CDR3: TGTGCCAGCTCAAGGGGCGGGGGCAATCAGCCCCAGCATTTT. Encoded protein: CASSRGGGNQPQHF.

J is TRBJ2-2 and V is TRBV5-5; D might be TRBD1 (5 bases). The V gene's germline CDR1 is SGHKS and CDR2 YYEKEE (reference sequence). V was cut by 4 bases and J by 4 bases, with 17 bases left in between. The CDR3 is made up of 16 amino acids. CDR3 DNA: TGTGCCAGCAGCGCGACAGTTTCCCAGTCCACCGGGGAGCTGTTTTTT. Amino acid sequence: CASSATVSQSTGELFF.

The chain employs TRBV10-2 and TRBJ2-5, with 13 nucleotides matching TRBD2. The CDR3 runs to 17 residues. Trimming cost V 1 base and J 5 bases; bases outside gene matches: 7. Germline CDR1 reads WSHSY; CDR2 reads SAAADI. The CDR3 DNA follows: TGCGCCAGCAGTGAGTGGCTTGGACTAGCGGGAGTTGAGACCCAGTACTTC. Its protein is CASSEWLGLAGVETQYF.

This chain links TRBV3-1 (or the pseudogene TRBV3-2) with TRBJ1-2; 9 bases map to TRBD1. From germline, CDR1 is LGHDT and CDR2 YNNKEL (reference sequence). V dropped 2 bases and J dropped 2; count of bases not matched to a gene: 9. The CDR3 is 17 residues long. CDR3 region: CASSQYVDRGWNYGYTF. DNA for the CDR3: TGTGCCAGCAGCCAATACGTCGACAGGGGGTGGAACTATGGCTACACCTTC.

DNA of the CDR3: TGTGCTAGTGGTTTGGACATCGGTCACTCTAACTATGGCTACACCTTC. Its translation is CASGLDIGHSNYGYTF. The rearrangement uses TRBV12-5 and TRBJ1-2; D remains ambiguous. CDR1 LGHNT and CDR2 FRNRAP come from the germline V gene. This CDR3 spans 16 amino acids. With 1 base removed from V and 0 bases from J, the gap between germline ends came to 12 bases.

This clone was seen a few times. The chain employs TRBV24-1 and TRBJ2-1, with D hard to call. The CDR3 has 13 residues. The V end was cut by 7 bases, the J end by 3 bases, with 9 bases between. The germline V gene has CDR1 KGHDR and CDR2 SFDVKD. CDR3 bases: TGTGCCACCAGCCGACAAGGCTACAATGAGCAGTTCTTC. Its protein is CATSRQGYNEQFF.

This chain links TRBV10-3 with TRBJ2-7, with TRBD1 as a possible D gene (7 bases). The CDR3 length is 13 residues. CDR1 and CDR2 (germline): ENHRY, SYGVKD. The V and J ends lost 10 bases and 0 bases respectively, with 13 bases between them. The CDR3 region is CATAGGTSYEQYF. In DNA, the CDR3 is TGTGCCACCGCAGGGGGGACCTCCTACGAGCAGTACTTC.

CDR3 loop: CAWSLQGAGNSPLHF. The CDR3 coding sequence is TGTGCCTGGAGCTTACAGGGGGCTGGTAATTCACCCCTCCACTTT. The chain couples TRBV30 to TRBJ1-6; TRBD1 aligns across 9 bases. The CDR3 length is 15 residues. The germline gives CDR1 GTSNPN, CDR2 SVGIG (reference sequence). J was trimmed by 6 bases and V by 3 bases; bases with no gene match: 6.

The chain has TRBV5-1 and TRBJ1-3, with D unresolved. The CDR3 spans 17 residues. The germline V and J ends were trimmed by 0 bases and 4 bases, with 17 bases remaining between them. Germline V lookup: CDR1 SGHRS, CDR2 YFSETQ. The CDR3, as DNA: TGCGCCAGCAGCTTGGGATCGGCTGTGTATGTAGGAAACACCATATATTTT. Its protein product is CASSLGSAVYVGNTIYF.

The rearrangement uses TRBV3-1 (or the pseudogene TRBV3-2) and TRBJ2-1; 9 nucleotides line up with TRBD1. V lost 1 base and J lost 0; bases outside the gene matches: 7. This CDR3 spans 18 amino acids. Germline V gives CDR1 LGHDT, CDR2 YNNKEL (reference sequence). Here the CDR3 DNA reads TGTGCCAGCAGCCAAGTTCTTGGACAGGGGAGCTCCTACAATGAGCAGTTCTTC. This codes for CASSQVLGQGSSYNEQFF.

The chain employs TRBV28 and TRBJ2-7; possibly TRBD1 or TRBD2 for D (5 bases each). Trimming cost V 3 bases and J 2 bases, with 11 bases left between them. The CDR3 contains 14 residues. Germline lookup yields CDR1 MDHEN and CDR2 SYDVKM. The CDR3 coding sequence is TGTGCCAGCAGTTTTTGGGACCGAGCCTACGAGCAGTACTTC. Translated, it gives CASSFWDRAYEQYF.

This chain links TRBV7-6 with TRBJ2-7; 11 bases line up with TRBD2. The germline gives CDR1 SGHVS, CDR2 FNYEAQ. The CDR3 is 16 amino acids. V dropped 5 bases and J dropped 2; count of bases not matched to a gene: 8. This CDR3 reads CASSDGTSGLAYEQYF. In DNA form, the CDR3 reads TGTGCCAGCAGCGACGGGACTAGCGGTTTGGCCTACGAGCAGTACTTC.